Presented here are 27 T cell receptor beta chains from one specimen sequenced in a study of T cells in Graves' hyperthyroidism and ophthalmopathy. Amplification of TCR beta CDR3 regions was performed using RNA transcripts as template. Primed by the HTBI set, a first-round RT-PCR was run on the TCR CDR3. A single record per CDR3 protein comes from TCRdb applying MiXCR to the multiplex PCR reads. The table lists around 600,000 distinct CDR3 sequences, approximately 16% of them singletons. Sequenced material: blood. The receptors were sampled from a woman aged 40 to 50 with Graves' ophthalmopathy.

A few counts support this clonotype. The rearrangement links TRBV15 to TRBJ2-3; unclear D gene. The CDR3 is 13 residues long. Per the germline V gene, CDR1 is LNHNV and CDR2 is YYDKDF (reference sequence). Trimming shortened V by 0 bases and J by 5 bases, and 6 bases separated the two germline ends. In DNA, the CDR3 is TGTGCCACCAGCAGAGATTTCCAAGATACGCAGTATTTT. Protein product: CATSRDFQDTQYF.

This clonotype was found many times. The CDR3 loop is CASSRNRGTVPSLNTEAFF. CDR3 nucleotide sequence: TGTGCCAGCAGTCGAAATAGAGGGACAGTTCCCTCGCTGAACACTGAAGCTTTCTTT. This chain joins TRBV12-3 or TRBV12-4 and TRBJ1-1; 7 bases fit TRBD1. Trimming took 5 bases from V and 0 from J; bases not matched to a gene: 18. CDR3 length equals 19 residues.

Ten or more counts support this clonotype. The chain recombines TRBV30 with TRBJ2-3; 8 bases agree with TRBD2. CDR3 size: 13 residues. From germline, CDR1 is GTSNPN and CDR2 SVGIG (reference sequence). The V segment lost 3 bases and the J segment 10 bases; nucleotides outside the gene matches: 9. The CDR3 loop reads CAWSGGGQNAQYF. The CDR3 DNA is TGTGCCTGGAGCGGGGGGGGTCAAAACGCGCAGTATTTT.

This clonotype was seen a few times. The CDR3 loop reads CASSFGLAGWALAYNEQFF. The CDR3 DNA sequence: TGTGCCAGCAGCTTCGGACTAGCGGGATGGGCCCTTGCCTACAATGAGCAGTTCTTC. J is TRBJ2-1 and V is TRBV7-2, with 12 bases lining up with TRBD2. This CDR3 spans 19 amino acids. CDR1 is SGHTA, CDR2 FQGNSA, per germline. Unmatched junction bases numbered 11, after V lost 3 bases and J lost 2 bases.

A single count supports this clonotype. The chain combines TRBV4-1 with TRBJ1-1, with 12 bases that match TRBD1. The CDR3 has 17 residues. The germline V gene encodes CDR1 MGHRA and CDR2 YSYEKL. V trimming: 1 base; J trimming: 4 bases; junction bases outside the gene matches: 7. The CDR3 loop is CASSQGGGQGARTEAFF. The CDR3 DNA sequence: TGCGCCAGCAGCCAAGGAGGGGGACAGGGGGCGCGCACTGAAGCTTTCTTT.

This clonotype was observed a handful of times. The chain links TRBV6-1 to TRBJ1-4; the match to TRBD1 covers 7 bases. CDR1 and CDR2 from the germline V gene are MNHNS and SASEGT. V was pared by 7 bases and J by 2 bases, with 4 bases of the junction left unmatched. The length of the CDR3 is 14 residues. CDR3 loop: CASTPGQTNEKLFF. The CDR3 bases are TGTGCCAGCACCCCGGGACAGACTAATGAAAAACTGTTTTTT.

This clonotype occurred a few times. V usage is TRBV5-1 and J usage is TRBJ2-4, with D hard to call. Germline loops: CDR1 SGHRS, CDR2 YFSETQ. Trimming left V 3 bases short and J 15 bases short, with 10 bases between. The CDR3 length is 10 residues. The CDR3 bases are TGCGCCAGCAGCTCATGGACGGGGTACTTC. Translating gives CASSSWTGYF. Drawing the rest from reference TRBV5-1 and TRBJ2-4, the complete variable domain is KAGVTQTPRYLIKTRGQQVTLSCSPISGHRSVSWYQQTPGQGLQFLFEYFSETQRNKGNFPGRFSGRQFSNSRSEMNVSTLELGDSALYLCASSSWTGYFGAGTRLSVL.

This clonotype was detected ten times or more. The chain uses TRBV6-1 and TRBJ2-1, with D tentatively TRBD1 (6 bases). This CDR3 has 16 amino acids. V lost 0 bases to trimming and J lost 10 bases, with 19 bases between them. CDR1 and CDR2 (germline): MNHNS, SASEGT. CDR3 in amino acids: CASSEAQDTPRGEQFF. As DNA, the CDR3 is TGTGCCAGCAGTGAAGCCCAGGACACCCCAAGGGGGGAGCAGTTCTTC.

This clonotype has at least ten counts. The chain combines TRBV19 with TRBJ2-1, with 7 bases matching TRBD2. The CDR3 loop spans 15 amino acids. Germline loops: CDR1 LNHDA, CDR2 SQIVND (reference sequence). With 3 bases clipped from V and 8 bases from J, the junction kept 10 bases outside the gene matches. The CDR3 protein is CASSISGGPRDEQFF. CDR3 DNA: TGTGCCAGTAGTATTTCGGGGGGACCACGGGATGAGCAGTTCTTC.

This clonotype was seen many times. The genes are TRBV2 and TRBJ1-2, with D perhaps matching TRBD1 (6 bases). Between the trimmed V and J ends, which lost 6 bases and 13 bases, there was a span of 18 bases. The CDR3 loop spans 12 amino acids. Germline V gene sequence: CDR1 SNHLY, CDR2 FYNNEI. In DNA, the CDR3 is TGTGCCAGCAGCGCAACCCACAGGGAGTGCACCTTC. It specifies CASSATHRECTF. Full variable domain (missing parts from reference TRBV2 and TRBJ1-2): EPEVTQTPSHQVTQMGQEVILRCVPISNHLYFYWYRQILGQKVEFLVSFYNNEISEKSEIFDDQFSVERPDGSNFTLKIRSTKLEDSAMYFCASSATHRECTFGSGTRLTVV.

This clonotype was seen a few times. V and J are TRBV7-8 and TRBJ1-5; 9 nucleotides match TRBD1. The V gene's germline CDR1 is SGHVS and CDR2 FQNEAQ. V was clipped by 2 bases and J by 6 bases; unmatched bases: 11. The CDR3 consists of 17 residues. The CDR3 coding sequence is TGTGCCAGCAGCTTACGTTCCGTCGGACAGGGGATTCAGCCCCAGCATTTT. It codes for CASSLRSVGQGIQPQHF.

This chain connects TRBV2 to TRBJ2-5; a weak D match, TRBD1 (5 bases). The V end lost 7 bases, the J end lost 7 bases, and 13 bases lay between the germline ends. Germline V gene data show CDR1 as SNHLY and CDR2 as FYNNEI. The CDR3 sequence is 12 residues long. CDR3 amino acids: CASKGRVGTQYF. As DNA, the CDR3 is TGTGCCAGCAAGGGCAGGGTAGGGACCCAGTACTTC.

Regarding this clonotype: Being one base from a much bigger clone, this may be a read error. This chain links TRBV5-5 with TRBJ2-2, with D maybe TRBD1 (7 bases). Germline loops: CDR1 SGHKS, CDR2 YYEKEE (reference sequence). The CDR3 loop spans 15 amino acids. This CDR3 reads CASSSLRGDTGELLF. The CDR3 region has the DNA TGTGCCAGCAGCTCGCTCAGGGGGGACACCGGGGAGCTGCTTTTT. Full variable domain (remainder filled in from reference TRBV5-5 and TRBJ2-2): DAGVTQSPTHLIKTRGQQVTLRCSPISGHKSVSWYQQVLGQGPQFIFQYYEKEERGRGNFPDRFSARQFPNYSSELNVNALLLGDSALYLCASSSLRGDTGELLFGEGSRLTVL.

This clonotype was picked up a small number of times. V is TRBV20-1 and J is TRBJ2-7; 13 nucleotides align to TRBD2. V shed 4 bases and J 3 bases; nucleotides not matched to a gene: 12. This CDR3 is 17 amino acids long. The germline V gene encodes CDR1 DFQATT and CDR2 SNEGSKA (reference sequence). CDR3 coding DNA: TGCAGTGCTACCAGGACTAGCGGGGGTTACACTCACTACGAGCAGTACTTC. Its protein product is CSATRTSGGYTHYEQYF.

This clonotype appeared many times. The V and J genes are TRBV6-6 and TRBJ1-4, with D uncertain. V shed 0 bases and J shed 0 bases, with 8 bases lying between them. CDR1 is MNHNY, CDR2 SVGAGI, per germline (reference sequence). This CDR3 is built from 16 residues. DNA for the CDR3: TGTGCCAGCAGTTACTCGACTACTGCAACTAATGAAAAACTGTTTTTT. Translated, it gives CASSYSTTATNEKLFF.

This clonotype was seen at least ten times. The V and J genes are TRBV3-1 and TRBJ1-6; D might be TRBD1 (5 bases). Germline lookup yields CDR1 LGHDT and CDR2 YNNKEL (reference sequence). With 7 bases removed from V and 7 bases from J, the gap between germline ends came to 17 bases. The CDR3 loop spans 15 amino acids. The CDR3 here is CASTLAEGRNSPLHF. CDR3 in DNA: TGTGCCAGCACCCTAGCGGAGGGACGCAATTCACCCCTCCACTTT.

The rearrangement uses TRBV5-1 and TRBJ2-3; 8 bases are shared with TRBD1. Trimming at V came to 0 bases and at J to 2 bases, leaving 5 bases not matched to a gene. Germline assignment: CDR1 SGHRS and CDR2 YFSETQ. This CDR3 has 16 residues. Here the CDR3 reads CASSLGTGMITDTQYF. The CDR3 DNA is TGCGCCAGCAGCTTGGGGACAGGGATGATCACAGATACGCAGTATTTT. The full variable domain, with the rest looked up from reference TRBV5-1 and TRBJ2-3, is KAGVTQTPRYLIKTRGQQVTLSCSPISGHRSVSWYQQTPGQGLQFLFEYFSETQRNKGNFPGRFSGRQFSNSRSEMNVSTLELGDSALYLCASSLGTGMITDTQYFGPGTRLTVL.

For this clonotype: The junction does not match germline at one end; this may be a read error. The V call is TRBV5-1, the J call TRBJ1-1, with 7 bases matching TRBD1. Per germline, CDR1 SGHRS and CDR2 YFSETQ. The CDR3 length is 14 residues. Here the CDR3 reads CASGFLFGQDEAFF. In DNA, the CDR3 is TGCGCCAGCGGCTTCTTGTTTGGACAGGATGAAGCTTTCTTT.

This clonotype was detected only a few times. This sequence joins TRBV19 and TRBJ2-5, with D unclear. The germline V and J ends were trimmed by 3 bases and 5 bases, with 10 bases remaining between them. The CDR3 has 13 residues. The germline V gene encodes CDR1 LNHDA and CDR2 SQIVND (reference sequence). CDR3 loop: CASSIAMGETQYF. The CDR3 nucleotides read TGTGCCAGTAGTATCGCCATGGGGGAGACCCAGTACTTC.

This clonotype was recorded a few times. The V call is TRBV7-9, the J call TRBJ1-4; D is perhaps TRBD1 (5 bases). V was pared by 5 bases and J by 7 bases, with 17 bases between. The CDR3 is 15 amino acids. CDR1 SEHNR and CDR2 FQNEAQ come from the germline V gene (reference sequence). This CDR3 reads CASSLSREGSEKLFF. The CDR3 nucleotides read TGTGCCAGCAGCCTTTCCAGGGAAGGGAGTGAAAAACTGTTTTTT.

The rearrangement joins TRBV11-2 to TRBJ2-1; D perhaps matches TRBD2 (5 bases). CDR1 and CDR2 (germline): SGHAT, FQNNGV. Trimming took off 5 bases at V and 6 bases at J, with 14 bases between the two ends. CDR3 length equals 14 residues. The DNA of the CDR3 is TGTGCCAGCAGCCCAACCGGGAACCCCAATGAGCAGTTCTTC. Amino acids: CASSPTGNPNEQFF.

The rearrangement uses TRBV3-1 and TRBJ1-2, with TRBD1 matching 11 bases. This CDR3 comprises 17 residues. The V gene's germline CDR1 is LGHDT and CDR2 YNNKEL (reference sequence). Trimming removed 4 bases from V and 4 bases from J; junction bases left unmatched: 11. CDR3 nucleotides: TGTGCCAGCAGCCCGCGGACAGGGGGCGGTCTGGGCTATGGCTACACCTTC. Translating gives CASSPRTGGGLGYGYTF. Variable domain in full (rest from reference TRBV3-1 and TRBJ1-2): DTAVSQTPKYLVTQMGNDKSIKCEQNLGHDTMYWYKQDSKKFLKIMFSYNNKELIINETVPNRFSPKSPDKAHLNLHINSLELGDSAVYFCASSPRTGGGLGYGYTFGSGTRLTVV.

The chain links TRBV6-1 to TRBJ1-2, with 7 bases aligning to TRBD1. Trimming removed 0 bases from V and 3 bases from J; junction bases left unmatched: 1. CDR1 is MNHNS and CDR2 is SASEGT in the germline V gene. The CDR3 consists of 14 residues. CDR3 nucleotide sequence: TGTGCCAGCAGTGAAGCAGGGGGCGACTATGGCTACACCTTC. Its translation: CASSEAGGDYGYTF.

At least ten counts were recorded for this clonotype. V is TRBV2 and J is TRBJ1-5; 10 bases line up with TRBD1. V dropped 6 bases and J dropped 5; count of bases not matched to a gene: 4. Germline CDR1 reads SNHLY; CDR2 reads FYNNEI. This CDR3 comprises 14 residues. In nucleotides, the CDR3 is TGTGCCAGCAGGCGACAGGGGGCTTATCAGCCCCAGCATTTT. This translates into CASRRQGAYQPQHF.

Many counts were recorded for this clonotype. This rearrangement joins TRBV29-1 to TRBJ2-5; D may be TRBD2 (6 bases). Germline CDR1 and CDR2: SQVTM and ANQGSEA. The CDR3 has 13 residues. V dropped 8 bases and J dropped 3 bases, with 16 bases sitting between them. The CDR3 loop is CSSGLLSEETQYF. The CDR3 DNA reads as TGCAGCTCGGGACTTTTATCGGAAGAGACCCAGTACTTC. Full variable domain (remainder filled in from reference TRBV29-1 and TRBJ2-5): SAVISQKPSRDICQRGTSLTIQCQVDSQVTMMFWYRQQPGQSLTLIATANQGSEATYESGFVIDKFPISRPNLTFSTLTVSNMSPEDSSIYLCSSGLLSEETQYFGPGTRLLVL.

This clonotype was recorded at least ten times. The chain has TRBV20-1 and TRBJ2-7, with D perhaps TRBD1 (6 bases). V was trimmed by 1 base and J by 3 bases, leaving 13 bases between them. CDR1 and CDR2 from the germline V gene are DFQATT and SNEGSKA (reference sequence). This CDR3 region has 14 residues. The CDR3 sequence is CSARGDNRNYEQYF. The CDR3 DNA is TGCAGTGCTAGAGGGGACAATAGGAACTACGAGCAGTACTTC.

This clonotype was observed at least ten times. The CDR3 nucleotides read TGTGCCAGCACCCTAGGGGGGGCGCGGGGTGAAAAACTGTTTTTT. Translating gives CASTLGGARGEKLFF. V gene TRBV11-2 combines with J gene TRBJ1-4, with a weak D call TRBD1 (6 bases). V was pared by 7 bases and J by 7 bases, with 19 bases between. CDR3 length equals 15 residues. Per germline, CDR1 SGHAT and CDR2 FQNNGV.